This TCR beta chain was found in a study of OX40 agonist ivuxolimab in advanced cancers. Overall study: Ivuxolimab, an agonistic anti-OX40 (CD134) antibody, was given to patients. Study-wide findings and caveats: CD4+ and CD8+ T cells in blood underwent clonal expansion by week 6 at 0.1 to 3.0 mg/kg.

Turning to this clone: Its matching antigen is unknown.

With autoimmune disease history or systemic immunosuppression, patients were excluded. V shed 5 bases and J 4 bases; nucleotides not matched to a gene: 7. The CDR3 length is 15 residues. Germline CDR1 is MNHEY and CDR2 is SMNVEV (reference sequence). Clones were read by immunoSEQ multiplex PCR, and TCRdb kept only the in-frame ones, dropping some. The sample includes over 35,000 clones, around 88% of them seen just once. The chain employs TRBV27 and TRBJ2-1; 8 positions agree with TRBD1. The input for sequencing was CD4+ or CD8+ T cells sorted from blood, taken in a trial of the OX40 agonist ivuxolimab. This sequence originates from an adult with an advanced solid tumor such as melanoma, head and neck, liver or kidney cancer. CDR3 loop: CASSRRGLFYNEQFF. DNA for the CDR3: TGTGCCAGCAGTCGCAGGGGGCTCTTTTACAATGAGCAGTTCTTC.